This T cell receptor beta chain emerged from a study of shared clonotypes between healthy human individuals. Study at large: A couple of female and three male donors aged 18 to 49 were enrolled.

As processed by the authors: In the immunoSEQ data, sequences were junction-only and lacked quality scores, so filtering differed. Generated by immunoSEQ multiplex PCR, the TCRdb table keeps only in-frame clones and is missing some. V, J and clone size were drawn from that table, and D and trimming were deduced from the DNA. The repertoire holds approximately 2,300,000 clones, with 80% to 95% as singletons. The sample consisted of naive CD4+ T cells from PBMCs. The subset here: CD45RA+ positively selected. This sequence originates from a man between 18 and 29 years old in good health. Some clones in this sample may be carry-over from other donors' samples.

CDR3: CASSLGQTSNQPQHF. DNA of the CDR3: TGTGCCAGCAGCTTAGGACAGACTTCCAATCAGCCCCAGCATTTT. The genes are TRBV7-9 and TRBJ1-5; TRBD1 is a possible D gene (5 bases). This CDR3 has 15 amino acids. Germline V gene lookup returns CDR1 SEHNR and CDR2 FQNEAQ (reference sequence). The V end lost 1 base, the J end lost 3 bases, and 10 bases lay between the germline ends.